Below, one TCR beta chain is given with its context. Its antigen is unknown. A heparinised blood draw that averaged approximately 110 mL was obtained once from each donor. Naive, central memory, regulatory and stem cell-like memory cells within the CD4+ compartment were sorted using CD45RO/CCR7/CD25/CD127/CD95/CD27. These data originate in a study of beta chain features in type 1 diabetes. Investigators reverse transcribed all isolated RNA, so they sequenced expressed TCRB transcripts. Produced via immunoSEQ multiplex PCR; TCRdb's table is partial and in-frame only. The sample gives about 150,000 clones, 8.5% to 14% of which show up once; around 2.1% is in the top ten. Study-wide results and limits: Within each of all four CD4+ subsets, Type 1 diabetes patients had TCRB CDR3s that were moderately but significantly shorter. Reduced insertions and increased deletions marked VDJ junctions in type 1 diabetes patients.

There are 11 residues in the CDR3. Per the germline V gene, CDR1 is KGHSH and CDR2 is LQKENI. V was pared by 5 bases and J by 5 bases, with 7 bases between. This receptor was identified in a man aged 18-30 years in good health. The V call is TRBV18, the J call TRBJ2-7; D is undetermined. Sample: central memory CD4+ T cells from blood. The DNA for the CDR3 is TGTGCCAGCTCAAGTACCGACGAGCAGTACTTC. This gives the protein CASSSTDEQYF.